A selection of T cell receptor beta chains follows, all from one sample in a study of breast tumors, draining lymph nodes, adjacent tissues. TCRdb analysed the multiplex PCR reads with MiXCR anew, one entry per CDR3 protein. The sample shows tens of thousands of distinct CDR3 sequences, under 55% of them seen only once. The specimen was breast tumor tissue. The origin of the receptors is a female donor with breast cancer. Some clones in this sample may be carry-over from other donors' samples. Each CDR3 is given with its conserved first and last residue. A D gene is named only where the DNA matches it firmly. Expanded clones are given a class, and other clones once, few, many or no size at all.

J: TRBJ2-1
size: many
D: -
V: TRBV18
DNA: TGTGCCAGCTCACCAAGGACCAACTACAATGAGCAGTTCTTC
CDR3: CASSPRTNYNEQFF

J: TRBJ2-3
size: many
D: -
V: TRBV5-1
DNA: TGCGCCAGCAGCTTGGTGGCTAGCGGCACAGATACGCAGTATTTT
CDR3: CASSLVASGTDTQYF

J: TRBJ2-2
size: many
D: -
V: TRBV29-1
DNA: TGCAGCGCCCATGGGCAGGGGACCGGGGAGCTGTTTTTT
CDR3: CSAHGQGTGELFF

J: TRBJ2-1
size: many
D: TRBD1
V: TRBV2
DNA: TGTGCCAGCAGGGACAGGGGTTACAATGAGCAGTTCTTC
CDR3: CASRDRGYNEQFF

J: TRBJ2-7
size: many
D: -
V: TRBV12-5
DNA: TGTGCTAGTGGTTCTTGGTCCAGGGCACCCTACGAGCAGTACTTC
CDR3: CASGSWSRAPYEQYF

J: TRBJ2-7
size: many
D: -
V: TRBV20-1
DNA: TGCAGTGCTAGCGGAAGACACCGAGCAGAATCTTTCGAGCAGTACTTC
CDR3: CSASGRHRAESFEQYF

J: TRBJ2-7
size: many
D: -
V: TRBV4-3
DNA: TGCGCCAGCAGCCAAGATATGAGTAGAGCCGACTTAATAAACGAGCAGTACTTC
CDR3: CASSQDMSRADLINEQYF

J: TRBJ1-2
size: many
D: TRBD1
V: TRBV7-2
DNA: TGTGCCAGCAGCTTAAGACAGGGGGCCGGTGGCTACACCTTC
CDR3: CASSLRQGAGGYTF

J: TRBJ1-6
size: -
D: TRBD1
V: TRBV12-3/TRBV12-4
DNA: TGTGCCAGCAGTTTCGGGACAGGTTCGGATTCACCCCTCCACTTT
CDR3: CASSFGTGSDSPLHF

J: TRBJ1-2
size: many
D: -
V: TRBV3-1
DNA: TGTGCCAGCAGCCAAGAGGGGGGGCAAAGCTATGGCTACACCTTC
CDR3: CASSQEGGQSYGYTF

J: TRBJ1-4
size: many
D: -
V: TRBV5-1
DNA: TGCGCCAGCAGCTCCGACGGGACAAAGAATGAAAAACTGTTTTTT
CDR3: CASSSDGTKNEKLFF

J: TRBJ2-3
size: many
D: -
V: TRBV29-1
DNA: TGCAGCGTGCCCAGGGACTTTCCAGATACGCAGTATTTT
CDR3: CSVPRDFPDTQYF

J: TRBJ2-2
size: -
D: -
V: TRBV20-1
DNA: TGCAGTGCCGGCGGACAGCGGGGTGGGGAGCTGTTTTTT
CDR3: CSAGGQRGGELFF

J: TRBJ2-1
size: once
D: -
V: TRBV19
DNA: TGTGCCAGTAGTATGATCATCTCCTACAATGAGCAGTTCTTC
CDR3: CASSMIISYNEQFF

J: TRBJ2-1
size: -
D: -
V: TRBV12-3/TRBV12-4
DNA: TGTGCCAGCAGGAAGGACAGCGTAGATACGCAGTTCTTC
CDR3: CASRKDSVDTQFF

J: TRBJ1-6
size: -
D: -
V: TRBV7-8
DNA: TGTGCCAGCAGCCACGACAGCAATGGAGGTTCACCCCTCCACTTT
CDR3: CASSHDSNGGSPLHF

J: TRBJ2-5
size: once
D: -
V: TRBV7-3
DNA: TGTGCCAGCAGGGCCAGCAGGGGGGCCGGAGAGACCCAGTACTTC
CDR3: CASRASRGAGETQYF

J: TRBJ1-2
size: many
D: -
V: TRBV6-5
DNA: TGTGCCAGCAGTCACGGGGGGGATGGCTACACCTTC
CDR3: CASSHGGDGYTF

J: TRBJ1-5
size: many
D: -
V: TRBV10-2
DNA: TGCGCCAGCAGTGATCCCGGGAGGGGGGCCCAGCATTTT
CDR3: CASSDPGRGAQHF

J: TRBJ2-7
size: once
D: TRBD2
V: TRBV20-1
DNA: TGCAGTGCTGTCGGGAGGGCCTACGAGCAGTACTTC
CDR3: CSAVGRAYEQYF

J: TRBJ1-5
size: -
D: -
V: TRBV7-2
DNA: TGTGCCACCCTTCGTGGATTACAAGAGACCCAGCATTTT
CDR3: CATLRGLQETQHF

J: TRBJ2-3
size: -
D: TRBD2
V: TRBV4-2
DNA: TGTGCCAGCAGCCGTGCGGGAGGAGTCGATGAGCAGTATTTT
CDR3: CASSRAGGVDEQYF

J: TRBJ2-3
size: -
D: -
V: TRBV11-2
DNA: TGTGCCAGCAGTTTGGGGTTTAGGGCAGATACGCAGTATTTT
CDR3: CASSLGFRADTQYF

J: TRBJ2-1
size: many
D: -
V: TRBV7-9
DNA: TGTGCCAGCAGCATGGGAAGCGGCTACAATGAGCAGTTCTTC
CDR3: CASSMGSGYNEQFF

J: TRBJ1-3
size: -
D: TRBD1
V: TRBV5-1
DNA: TGCGCCAGCAGCACGGGGACAGGACGAAACACCATATATTTT
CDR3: CASSTGTGRNTIYF

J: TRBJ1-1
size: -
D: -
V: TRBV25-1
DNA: TGTGCCAGCAGAGGTATGAACACTGAAGCTTTCTTT
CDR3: CASRGMNTEAFF

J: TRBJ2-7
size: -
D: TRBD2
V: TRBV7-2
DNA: TGTGCCAGCAGAAATAGCGGGAGGGTGGGGGACTCCTACGAGCAGTACTTC
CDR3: CASRNSGRVGDSYEQYF

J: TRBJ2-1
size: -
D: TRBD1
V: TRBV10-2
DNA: TGCGCCAGCCAGACAGGGGCTTTAAACACGACCTACAATGAGCAGTTCTTC
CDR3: CASQTGALNTTYNEQFF

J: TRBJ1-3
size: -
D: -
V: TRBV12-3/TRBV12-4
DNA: TGTGCCAGCAGTCAAACGGGAAACACCATATATTTT
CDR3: CASSQTGNTIYF

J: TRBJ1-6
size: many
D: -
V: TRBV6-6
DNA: TGTGCCAGCAGTCACTCGGGACAAACTAACCCGGGGTCACCCCTCCACTTT
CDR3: CASSHSGQTNPGSPLHF

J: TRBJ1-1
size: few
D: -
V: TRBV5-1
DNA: TGCGCCAGCAGCCGCTTTCTGACGGACACTGAAGCTTTCTTT
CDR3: CASSRFLTDTEAFF

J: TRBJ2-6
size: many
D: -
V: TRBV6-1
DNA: TGTGCCAGCAGTACGGGACTGGGAAGCTCTGGGGCCAACGTCCTGACTTTC
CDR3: CASSTGLGSSGANVLTF

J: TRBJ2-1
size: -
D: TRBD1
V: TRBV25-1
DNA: TGTGCCAGCAAAAACCGGGACAGTCCCTACAATGAGCAGTTCTTC
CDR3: CASKNRDSPYNEQFF

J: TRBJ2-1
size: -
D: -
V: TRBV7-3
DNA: TGTGCCAGCAGCTTAACAGCTTTTAGTACCAATGAGCAGTTCTTC
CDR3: CASSLTAFSTNEQFF

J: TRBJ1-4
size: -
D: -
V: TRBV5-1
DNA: TGCGCCAGCAGCTCCGTAGGGTCGTTCTCTGGAAATGAAAAACTGTTTTTT
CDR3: CASSSVGSFSGNEKLFF